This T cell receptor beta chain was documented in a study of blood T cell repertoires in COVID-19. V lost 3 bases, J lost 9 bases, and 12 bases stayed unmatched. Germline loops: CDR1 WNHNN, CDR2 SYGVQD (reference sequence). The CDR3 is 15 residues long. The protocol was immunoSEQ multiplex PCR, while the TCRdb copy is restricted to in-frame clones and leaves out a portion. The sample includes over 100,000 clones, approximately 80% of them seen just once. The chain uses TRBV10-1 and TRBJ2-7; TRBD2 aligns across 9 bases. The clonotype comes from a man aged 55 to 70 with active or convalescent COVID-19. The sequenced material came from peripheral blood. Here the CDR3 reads CASSEGAAGGKRQYF. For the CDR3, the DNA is TGCGCCAGCAGTGAAGGGGCAGCGGGAGGAAAACGGCAGTACTTC.